This T cell receptor (beta chain) was documented in a study of cytomegalovirus exposure and HLA in healthy donors. Study-level information: The use of the same platform for the approximately 110 validation repertoires and the 550 to 850 first-cohort repertoires was reported by a later analysis.

The study's findings and limits: Most observed TCR sequences were rare, whereas some public TCRs were detected in many donors. Overall, around 150 TCR beta chains were annotated as cytomegalovirus-associated. Reported performance of the classifier showed diagnosis of cytomegalovirus status with high specificity and sensitivity.

Note on this clone: Its specificity is not known.

The germline gives CDR1 MDHEN, CDR2 SYDVKM. Trimming removed 3 bases at V and 5 bases at J, with 10 bases between. The CDR3 has 13 residues. The data were produced by immunoSEQ multiplex PCR, yet TCRdb's version contains in-frame clones alone and is incomplete. The profile shows tens of thousands of clones, more than 80% of them singletons. The material sequenced was PBMCs. The chain carries TRBV28 and TRBJ1-2, with no clear D. The receptor's source is a woman between 18 and 29 years old in good health and CMV-seronegative. For the CDR3, the DNA is TGTGCCAGCAGTTTGGAGAGCCTATATGGCTACACCTTC. This codes for CASSLESLYGYTF.